This T cell receptor beta chain was identified during a study of beta chain features in type 1 diabetes. TCRB transcripts that were expressed got sequenced, as all of the isolated RNA had been reverse transcribed. Profiling relied on immunoSEQ multiplex PCR, and the TCRdb table lists in-frame clones only, not all of them. The sample yields 80,000 to 90,000 clones, around a third seen once. Trimming pared 5 bases from V and 4 bases from J, leaving 12 bases between. CDR3 length: 15 amino acids. The V gene's germline CDR1 is SGHTA and CDR2 FQGNSA. With regard to this clone: What it binds is unknown.

Broader study findings: There was a possibility that cDNA sequencing over-represented cells with high TCR expression.

The chain employs TRBV7-2 and TRBJ2-6; D remains ambiguous. This TCR came from a woman aged 18-29 years in good health. Specimen: stem cell memory CD4+ T cells from blood. This CDR3 is CASSVLVVGANVLTF. CDR3 in DNA: TGTGCCAGCAGCGTACTCGTGGTGGGGGCCAACGTCCTGACTTTC.